The sequence of this T cell receptor beta chain was determined in a study of neoadjuvant anti-PD-1 for oral cavity cancer. Study background: Non-progressing patients received a fourth nivolumab dose near day 43, then surgery on days 50-56.

Time point noted: after neoadjuvant nivolumab, at surgical resection. Patients were newly diagnosed with stage II-IVA oral cavity squamous cell carcinoma without prior systemic or radiation treatment. Analysis of PBMCs was direct, with no culture step. Trimming took off 2 bases at V and 6 bases at J, with 14 bases between the two ends. CDR1 and CDR2 (germline): MNHNS, SASEGT. There are 15 residues in the CDR3. Six replicates per PBMC sample, mostly from approximately 0.45 ug of genomic DNA. Assay: immunoSEQ multiplex PCR; the TCRdb copy retains only in-frame clones and omits some. The data contain about 9,800 clones, approximately 57% of them singletons. This clone appeared a few times.

Specimen: PBMCs, collected after nivolumab (anti-PD-1) treatment. The chain couples TRBV6-1 to TRBJ2-1, with D unresolved. The receptor's source is a person between 35 and 79 years old with oral cavity squamous cell carcinoma. The CDR3 DNA reads TGTGCCAGCAGTGAATGGGTAGGATCCGGCAATGAGCAGTTCTTC. This encodes CASSEWVGSGNEQFF.